One sample yielded the 24 T cell receptor beta chains listed below, sequenced in a study of T cell changes during pregnancy in multiple sclerosis. TCRdb's copy holds only in-frame clones and misses some; the assay was immunoSEQ multiplex PCR. This table has roughly 100,000 clones, 75% to 95% appearing once. The sample in question was peripheral blood, obtained in the second trimester of pregnancy. Receptors were obtained from a female donor in good health, enrolled as a control in a pregnancy study.

The chain employs TRBV6-5 and TRBJ1-1; D not certain. Trimming pared 6 bases from V and 0 bases from J, leaving 5 bases between. Germline assignment: CDR1 MNHEY and CDR2 SVGAGI. CDR3 size: 12 residues. The CDR3 reads CASRSLNTEAFF. The CDR3 nucleotides read TGTGCCAGCAGATCTTTGAACACTGAAGCTTTCTTT.

The chain uses TRBV28 and TRBJ2-4, with 9 bases lining up with TRBD1. V lost 3 bases to trimming and J lost 7 bases; unmatched junction nucleotides: 13. This CDR3 has 17 residues. The germline V gene encodes CDR1 MDHEN and CDR2 SYDVKM. The CDR3 spells CASSFRVGTGYFNIQYF. CDR3 DNA: TGTGCCAGCAGTTTTAGGGTAGGGACAGGGTATTTCAACATTCAGTACTTC.

J is TRBJ2-7 and V is TRBV28, with 8 bases that match TRBD1. The CDR3 loop spans 14 amino acids. Per the germline V gene, CDR1 is MDHEN and CDR2 is SYDVKM. The trim removed 4 bases at V and 3 bases at J, leaving 5 bases unmatched. The CDR3 DNA sequence: TGTGCCAGCAGTTCGGGACAGGTGATCTACGAGCAGTACTTC. Its protein product is CASSSGQVIYEQYF.

This CDR3 is CASSMGRGPTDTQYF. In DNA, the CDR3 is TGTGCCAGTAGTATGGGGCGGGGACCCACAGATACGCAGTATTTT. J is TRBJ2-3 and V is TRBV19, with a possible D match to TRBD2 (6 bases). This CDR3 is built from 15 residues. Germline CDR1 is LNHDA and CDR2 is SQIVND (reference sequence). V was shortened by 3 bases and J by 2 bases, with 12 bases between the two germline ends.

The chain has TRBV6-4 and TRBJ1-5; no clear D. The V end was cut by 0 bases, the J end by 1 base, with 7 bases between. This CDR3 region has 15 residues. The germline V gene encodes CDR1 MRHNA and CDR2 SNTAGT. The CDR3, as DNA: TGTGCCAGCAGTGACTCGGCCGAAAGCAATCAGCCCCAGCATTTT. It encodes CASSDSAESNQPQHF.

The chain couples TRBV27 to TRBJ1-3; D uncertain. Trimming removed 2 bases from V and 0 bases from J, with 8 bases in between. CDR1 is MNHEY and CDR2 is SMNVEV in the germline V gene (reference sequence). The CDR3 contains 15 residues. This chain's CDR3 is CASSLTGISGNTIYF. The CDR3 coding sequence is TGTGCCAGCAGTTTAACCGGGATCTCTGGAAACACCATATATTTT.

This chain uses TRBV25-1 with TRBJ1-1; possibly TRBD1 for D (5 bases). The germline CDR1 and CDR2 sequences are MGHDK and SYGVNS. This CDR3 comprises 13 residues. V lost 3 bases and J 1 base, leaving 6 bases between the germline ends. CDR3 in amino acids: CASSEQGNTEAFF. The CDR3 DNA follows: TGTGCCAGCAGTGAGCAGGGGAACACTGAAGCTTTCTTT. The full variable domain, its missing parts supplied by reference TRBV25-1 and TRBJ1-1, is EADIYQTPRYLVIGTGKKITLECSQTMGHDKMYWYQQDPGMELHLIHYSYGVNSTEKGDLSSESTVSRIRTEHFPLTLESARPSHTSQYLCASSEQGNTEAFFGQGTRLTVV.

This chain joins TRBV18 and TRBJ1-2; 10 nucleotides match TRBD1. Looked up from germline, CDR1 is KGHSH and CDR2 is LQKENI. The CDR3 consists of 15 residues. The V and J ends lost 3 bases and 7 bases, in that order; junction bases with no gene match: 8. The CDR3 DNA reads TGTGCCAGCTCACCGTCCGGGACAGGGGTGCCTGGCTACACCTTC. Its protein is CASSPSGTGVPGYTF.

The chain employs TRBV5-6 and TRBJ2-1; 9 nucleotides line up with TRBD2. CDR1 and CDR2 (germline): SGHDT, YYEEEE. The CDR3 is made up of 14 amino acids. The V and J ends lost 2 bases and 6 bases, in that order; junction bases with no gene match: 3. The CDR3, as DNA: TGTGCCAGCAGCTTAGCGGGAGGACGCAATGAGCAGTTCTTC. This sequence encodes CASSLAGGRNEQFF.

The rearrangement joins TRBV19 to TRBJ1-5; 8 bases match TRBD1. V shed 8 bases and J 2 bases; nucleotides not matched to a gene: 11. This CDR3 comprises 16 residues. In germline, CDR1 is LNHDA, CDR2 SQIVND (reference sequence). This CDR3 is CASLSGGGGGNQPQHF. CDR3 coding DNA: TGTGCCAGTCTGTCAGGGGGCGGAGGGGGCAATCAGCCCCAGCATTTT. Supplemented by reference TRBV19 and TRBJ1-5, the full variable domain reads DGGITQSPKYLFRKEGQNVTLSCEQNLNHDAMYWYRQDPGQGLRLIYYSQIVNDFQKGDIAEGYSVSREKKESFPLTVTSAQKNPTAFYLCASLSGGGGGNQPQHFGDGTRLSIL.

The V call is TRBV5-6, the J call TRBJ2-7, with 7 bases matching TRBD1. The CDR3 runs 16 residues. The germline CDR1 and CDR2 sequences are SGHDT and YYEEEE. The J segment lost 6 bases and the V segment lost 6 bases, leaving 18 bases of the junction unmatched. This CDR3 reads CASKPGLENRGIEQYF. CDR3 DNA: TGTGCCAGCAAACCCGGTTTGGAAAACAGGGGTATCGAGCAGTACTTC.

This clone was seen once. The chain carries TRBV6-1 and TRBJ1-2, with D perhaps matching TRBD1 (6 bases). Per germline, CDR1 MNHNS and CDR2 SASEGT. The CDR3 totals 14 residues. V lost 1 base and J 4 bases, leaving 10 bases between the germline ends. The CDR3 spells CASSEGTEVYGYTF. The CDR3 nucleotides read TGTGCCAGCAGTGAAGGGACAGAGGTCTATGGCTACACCTTC.

The V call is TRBV7-9, the J call TRBJ1-5, with no clear D. Germline V gene data show CDR1 as SEHNR and CDR2 as FQNEAQ (reference sequence). The length of the CDR3 is 14 residues. The V end was cut by 7 bases, the J end by 1 base, with 11 bases between. Here the CDR3 reads CASTFGQSNQPQHF. CDR3 DNA: TGTGCCAGCACCTTTGGGCAGAGCAATCAGCCCCAGCATTTT.

This clone was detected only once. CDR3 sequence (DNA): TGTGCCAGCAGTGAGGGACTAGCGGGCTCCTACGAGCAGTACTTC. Translated: CASSEGLAGSYEQYF. The V gene is TRBV6-1, the J gene TRBJ2-7; 12 bases are a match to TRBD2. The V segment lost 3 bases and the J segment 0 bases; nucleotides outside the gene matches: 0. The CDR3 extends over 15 amino acids. CDR1 and CDR2 from the germline V gene are MNHNS and SASEGT.

This clone was detected once. The chain combines TRBV5-1 with TRBJ2-7; 8 bases align to TRBD2. Losses at the gene ends were 4 bases for V and 3 bases for J; bases not matched to a gene: 3. There are 13 residues in the CDR3. Germline V gene lookup returns CDR1 SGHRS and CDR2 YFSETQ. CDR3 DNA: TGCGCCAGCAGCCCCCGGGGGGGCTACGAGCAGTACTTC. It codes for CASSPRGGYEQYF.

This clone came up once. The chain links TRBV6-6 to TRBJ1-5; D is ambiguous. The CDR3 has 15 residues. Trimming stripped 3 bases from V and 0 bases from J, with 9 bases between. Germline CDR1 reads MNHNY; CDR2 reads SVGAGI (reference sequence). CDR3: CASSYYGYSNQPQHF. Here the CDR3 DNA reads TGTGCCAGCAGTTATTACGGTTATAGCAATCAGCCCCAGCATTTT.

This chain links TRBV5-5 with TRBJ1-5; the D gene is possibly TRBD1 (5 bases). This CDR3 contains 14 residues. Germline CDR1 SGHKS, CDR2 YYEKEE (reference sequence). V was shortened by 3 bases and J by 4 bases, with 11 bases between the two germline ends. CDR3 sequence (DNA): TGTGCCAGCAGCTGGGCAGGGCAAAATCAGCCCCAGCATTTT. This codes for CASSWAGQNQPQHF.

In this sample, this clone turned up a few times. V usage is TRBV19 and J usage is TRBJ1-2; D call uncertain. There are 14 residues in the CDR3. The germline V gene has CDR1 LNHDA and CDR2 SQIVND (reference sequence). Between the trimmed V and J ends, which lost 4 bases and 4 bases, there was a span of 13 bases. The CDR3, as DNA: TGTGCCAGTAGTACCACCGCTAATTCCTATGGCTACACCTTC. Encoded protein: CASSTTANSYGYTF.

This chain uses TRBV10-3 with TRBJ2-1; D is possibly TRBD2 (7 bases). V lost 8 bases to trimming and J lost 6 bases, with 17 bases between them. The CDR3 covers 14 residues. Germline lookup yields CDR1 ENHRY and CDR2 SYGVKD. The CDR3 nucleotides read TGTGCCATCCGCGGGGGCGGGCCGTTCAATGAGCAGTTCTTC. Protein product: CAIRGGGPFNEQFF.

This chain links TRBV19 with TRBJ2-7; D is possibly TRBD1 (5 bases). The V end lost 3 bases, the J end lost 1 base, and 13 bases lay between the germline ends. Germline lookup yields CDR1 LNHDA and CDR2 SQIVND (reference sequence). There are 15 residues in the CDR3. CDR3: CASSILGGASYEQYF. The CDR3 bases are TGTGCCAGTAGTATTTTAGGTGGGGCGTCCTACGAGCAGTACTTC.

This chain connects TRBV12-5 to TRBJ1-3; D uncertain. Trimming took 2 bases from V and 6 from J, leaving 11 bases between them. The CDR3 consists of 14 residues. Germline V gene lookup returns CDR1 LGHNT and CDR2 FRNRAP. This chain's CDR3 is CASGLSTVENTIYF. As DNA, the CDR3 is TGTGCTAGTGGTTTGTCAACAGTTGAAAACACCATATATTTT. The full variable domain, with the rest looked up from reference TRBV12-5 and TRBJ1-3, is DARVTQTPRHKVTEMGQEVTMRCQPILGHNTVFWYRQTMMQGLELLAYFRNRAPLDDSGMPKDRFSAEMPDATLATLKIQPSEPRDSAVYFCASGLSTVENTIYFGEGSWLTVV.

The V gene is TRBV18, the J gene TRBJ2-7, with TRBD1 identical over 10 bases. This CDR3 comprises 14 residues. CDR1 is KGHSH and CDR2 is LQKENI in the germline V gene. Losses at the gene ends were 3 bases for V and 5 bases for J; bases not matched to a gene: 4. The CDR3 DNA sequence: TGTGCCAGCTCACCCGGGACAGGGGAAAACGAGCAGTACTTC. Its protein is CASSPGTGENEQYF.

CDR3 nucleotide sequence: TGTGCCAGCAGCCAGTCCTCGTCTGGAAACACCATATATTTT. Translated, it gives CASSQSSSGNTIYF. The chain recombines TRBV14 with TRBJ1-3; D unclear. V lost 3 bases and J lost 1, with 7 bases in between. CDR1 SGHDN and CDR2 FVKESK come from the germline V gene. CDR3 length: 14 residues. Based on the CDR3 plus reference TRBV14 and TRBJ1-3, the full variable domain is EAGVTQFPSHSVIEKGQTVTLRCDPISGHDNLYWYRRVMGKEIKFLLHFVKESKQDESGMPNNRFLAERTGGTYSTLKVQPAELEDSGVYFCASSQSSSGNTIYFGEGSWLTVV.

The genes are TRBV28 and TRBJ1-2; 10 bases fit TRBD1. Germline CDR1 and CDR2: MDHEN and SYDVKM. V gave up 3 bases and J gave up 8 bases; unmatched junction bases: 9. This CDR3 has 15 amino acids. The CDR3 sequence is CASSFLARQGAGYTF. CDR3 coding DNA: TGTGCCAGCAGTTTCCTTGCGAGACAGGGGGCCGGCTACACCTTC.